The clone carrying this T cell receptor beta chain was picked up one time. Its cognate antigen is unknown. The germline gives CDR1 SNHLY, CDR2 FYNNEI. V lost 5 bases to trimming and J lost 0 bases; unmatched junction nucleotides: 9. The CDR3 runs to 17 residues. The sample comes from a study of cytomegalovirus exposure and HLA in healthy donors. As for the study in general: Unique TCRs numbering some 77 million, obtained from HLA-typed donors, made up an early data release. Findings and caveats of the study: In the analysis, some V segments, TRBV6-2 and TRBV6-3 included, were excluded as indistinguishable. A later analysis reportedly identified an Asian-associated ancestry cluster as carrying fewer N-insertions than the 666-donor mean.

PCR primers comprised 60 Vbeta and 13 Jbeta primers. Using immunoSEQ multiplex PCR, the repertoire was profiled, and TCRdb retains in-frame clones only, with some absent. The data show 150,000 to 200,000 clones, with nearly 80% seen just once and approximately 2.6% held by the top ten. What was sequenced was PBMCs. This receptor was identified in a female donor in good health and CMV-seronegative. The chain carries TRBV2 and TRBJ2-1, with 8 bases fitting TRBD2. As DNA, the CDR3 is TGTGCCAGCAGTCGTTTAGCGGGGAAGAGCTCCTACAATGAGCAGTTCTTC. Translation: CASSRLAGKSSYNEQFF.